This TCR beta chain was captured by sequencing in a study of blood T cell repertoires in COVID-19. Overall study: COVID-19 samples from acute and convalescent phases originated in the United States, Italy and Spain. T cells, B-cell-depleted T cells, or PBMCs supplied cDNA or gDNA.

Original processing notes: Cell counts per sample came from amplifying reference gene primers. This table comes from immunoSEQ multiplex PCR, and its TCRdb copy is limited to in-frame clones, with some not included. D and trimming come from the DNA, and the V and J calls and clone size come from that table. The sample carries 250,000 or so clones, more than 75% recorded once. V lost 6 bases and J 4 bases, leaving 12 bases between the germline ends. The germline V gene encodes CDR1 MRHNA and CDR2 SNTAGT. The CDR3 runs to 13 residues. The clonotype was recovered from a woman aged 35 to 49 who had recovered from COVID-19. The chain recombines TRBV6-4 with TRBJ1-2; TRBD1 might be the D (6 bases). The sequencing sample was made of peripheral blood. The CDR3 region is CASSATGFYGYTF. As DNA, the CDR3 is TGTGCCAGCAGCGCCACAGGGTTCTATGGCTACACCTTC.